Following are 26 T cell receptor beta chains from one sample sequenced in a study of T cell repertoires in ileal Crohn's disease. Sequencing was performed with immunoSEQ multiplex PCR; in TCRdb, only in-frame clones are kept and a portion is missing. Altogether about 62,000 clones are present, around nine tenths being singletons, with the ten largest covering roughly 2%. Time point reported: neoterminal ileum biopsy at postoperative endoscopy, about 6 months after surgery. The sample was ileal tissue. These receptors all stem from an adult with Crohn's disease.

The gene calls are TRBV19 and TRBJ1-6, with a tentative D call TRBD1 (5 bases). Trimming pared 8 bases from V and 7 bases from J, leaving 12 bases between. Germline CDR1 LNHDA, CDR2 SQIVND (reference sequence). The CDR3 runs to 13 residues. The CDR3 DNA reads TGTGCCAGTCAGGGTGTAGGGAATTCACCCCTCCACTTT. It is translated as CASQGVGNSPLHF.

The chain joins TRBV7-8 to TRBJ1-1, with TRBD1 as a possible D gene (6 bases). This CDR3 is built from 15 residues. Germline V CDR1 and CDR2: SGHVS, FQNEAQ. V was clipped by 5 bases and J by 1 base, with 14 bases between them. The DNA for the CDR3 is TGTGCCAGCAGCCCGAGACAGGTGGAGAACACTGAAGCTTTCTTT. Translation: CASSPRQVENTEAFF.

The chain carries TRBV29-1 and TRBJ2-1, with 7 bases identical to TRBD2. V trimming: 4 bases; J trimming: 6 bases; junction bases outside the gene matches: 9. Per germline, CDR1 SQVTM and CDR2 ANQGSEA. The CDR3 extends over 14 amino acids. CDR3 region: CSVGREFGSNEQFF. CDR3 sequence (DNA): TGCAGCGTTGGGCGGGAGTTCGGATCCAATGAGCAGTTCTTC.

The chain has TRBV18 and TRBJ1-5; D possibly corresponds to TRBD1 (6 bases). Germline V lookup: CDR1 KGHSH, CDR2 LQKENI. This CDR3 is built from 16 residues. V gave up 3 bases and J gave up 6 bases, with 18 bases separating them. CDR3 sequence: CASSPGAGQGSQPQHF. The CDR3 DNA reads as TGTGCCAGCTCACCCGGGGCGGGCCAGGGGAGTCAGCCCCAGCATTTT.

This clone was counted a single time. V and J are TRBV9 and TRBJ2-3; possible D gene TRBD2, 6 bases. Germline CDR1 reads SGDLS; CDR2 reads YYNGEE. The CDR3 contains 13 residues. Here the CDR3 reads CATSGHSTDTQYF. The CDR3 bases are TGTGCTACCAGCGGGCATAGCACAGATACGCAGTATTTT.

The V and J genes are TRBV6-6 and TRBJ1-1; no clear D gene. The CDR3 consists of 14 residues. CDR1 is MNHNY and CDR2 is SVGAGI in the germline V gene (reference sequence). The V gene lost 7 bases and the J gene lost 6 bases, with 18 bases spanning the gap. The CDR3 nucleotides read TGTGCCAGCATCGATAACGGGGAACGGGCTGAAGCTTTCTTT. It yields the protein CASIDNGERAEAFF.

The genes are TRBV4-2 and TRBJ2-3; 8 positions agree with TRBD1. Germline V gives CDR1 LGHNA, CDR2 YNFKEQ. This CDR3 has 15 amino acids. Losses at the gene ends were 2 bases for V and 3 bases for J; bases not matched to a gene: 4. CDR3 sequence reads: CASSQTGGFTDTQYF. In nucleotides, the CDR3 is TGTGCCAGCAGCCAAACAGGGGGTTTTACAGATACGCAGTATTTT.

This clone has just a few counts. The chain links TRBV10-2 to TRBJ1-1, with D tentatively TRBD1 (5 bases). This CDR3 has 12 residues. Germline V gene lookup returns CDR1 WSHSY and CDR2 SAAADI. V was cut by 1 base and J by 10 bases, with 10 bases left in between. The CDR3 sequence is CASSELLGGAFF. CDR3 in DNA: TGCGCCAGCAGTGAGTTACTGGGGGGAGCTTTCTTT.

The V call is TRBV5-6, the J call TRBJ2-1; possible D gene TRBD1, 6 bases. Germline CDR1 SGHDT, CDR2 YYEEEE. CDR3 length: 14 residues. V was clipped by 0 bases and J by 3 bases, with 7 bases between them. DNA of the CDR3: TGTGCCAGCAGCTTGGTGGACAGCTACAATGAGCAGTTCTTC. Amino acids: CASSLVDSYNEQFF. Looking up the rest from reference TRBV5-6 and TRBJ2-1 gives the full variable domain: DAGVTQSPTHLIKTRGQQVTLRCSPKSGHDTVSWYQQALGQGPQFIFQYYEEEERQRGNFPDRFSGHQFPNYSSELNVNALLLGDSALYLCASSLVDSYNEQFFGPGTRLTVL.

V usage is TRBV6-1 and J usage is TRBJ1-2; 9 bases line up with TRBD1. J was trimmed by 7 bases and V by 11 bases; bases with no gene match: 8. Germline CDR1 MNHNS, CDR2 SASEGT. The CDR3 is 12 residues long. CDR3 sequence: CAAMRTGVGYTF. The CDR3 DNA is TGTGCCGCGATGAGGACAGGGGTTGGCTACACCTTC.

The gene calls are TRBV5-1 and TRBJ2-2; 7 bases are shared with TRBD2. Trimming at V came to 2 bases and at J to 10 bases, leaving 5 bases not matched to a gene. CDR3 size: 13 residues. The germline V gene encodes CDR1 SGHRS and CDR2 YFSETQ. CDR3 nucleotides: TGCGCCAGCAGCTTAGCGGGGCGAGCGGAGCTGTTTTTT. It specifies CASSLAGRAELFF.

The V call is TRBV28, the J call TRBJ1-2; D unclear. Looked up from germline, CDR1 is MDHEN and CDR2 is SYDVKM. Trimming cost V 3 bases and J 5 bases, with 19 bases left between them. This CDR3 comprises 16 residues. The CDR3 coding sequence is TGTGCCAGCAGTTTGCTCCGCGGAGCTGTCGGATATGGCTACACCTTC. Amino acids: CASSLLRGAVGYGYTF.

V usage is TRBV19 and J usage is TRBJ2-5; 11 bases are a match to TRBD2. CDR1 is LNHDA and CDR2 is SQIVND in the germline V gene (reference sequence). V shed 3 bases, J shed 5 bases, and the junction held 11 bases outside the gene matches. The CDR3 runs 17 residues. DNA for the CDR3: TGTGCCAGTAGTATTCTAGCGGGAGGAACCGGGGGTGAGACCCAGTACTTC. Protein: CASSILAGGTGGETQYF. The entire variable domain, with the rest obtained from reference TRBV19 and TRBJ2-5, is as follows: DGGITQSPKYLFRKEGQNVTLSCEQNLNHDAMYWYRQDPGQGLRLIYYSQIVNDFQKGDIAEGYSVSREKKESFPLTVTSAQKNPTAFYLCASSILAGGTGGETQYFGPGTRLLVL.

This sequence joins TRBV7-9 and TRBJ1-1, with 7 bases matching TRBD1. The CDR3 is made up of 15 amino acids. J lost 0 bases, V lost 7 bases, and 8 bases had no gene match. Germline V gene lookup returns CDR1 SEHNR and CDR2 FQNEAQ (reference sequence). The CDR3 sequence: CASTRDRQMNTEAFF. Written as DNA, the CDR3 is TGTGCCAGCACACGGGACAGACAAATGAACACTGAAGCTTTCTTT.

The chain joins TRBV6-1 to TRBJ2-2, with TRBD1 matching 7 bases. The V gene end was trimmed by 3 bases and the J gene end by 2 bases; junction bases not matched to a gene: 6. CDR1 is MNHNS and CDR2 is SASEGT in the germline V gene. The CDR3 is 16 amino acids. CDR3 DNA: TGTGCCAGCAGTGATAGAAGACAGGGAAACACCGGGGAGCTGTTTTTT. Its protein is CASSDRRQGNTGELFF.

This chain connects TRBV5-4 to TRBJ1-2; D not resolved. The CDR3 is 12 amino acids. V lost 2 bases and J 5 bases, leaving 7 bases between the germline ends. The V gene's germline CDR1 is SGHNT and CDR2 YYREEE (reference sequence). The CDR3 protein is CASSFTSYGYTF. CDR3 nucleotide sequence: TGTGCCAGCAGCTTTACAAGTTATGGCTACACCTTC.

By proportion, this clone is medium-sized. For the CDR3, the DNA is TGCGCCAGCAGCTTGGGAGCACGGGAACAAAACATTCAGTACTTC. The encoded protein is CASSLGAREQNIQYF. The rearrangement links TRBV5-1 to TRBJ2-4; a possible D gene is TRBD2 (5 bases). Per the germline V gene, CDR1 is SGHRS and CDR2 is YFSETQ. This CDR3 spans 15 amino acids. The V gene lost 0 bases and the J gene lost 5 bases, with 12 bases spanning the gap.

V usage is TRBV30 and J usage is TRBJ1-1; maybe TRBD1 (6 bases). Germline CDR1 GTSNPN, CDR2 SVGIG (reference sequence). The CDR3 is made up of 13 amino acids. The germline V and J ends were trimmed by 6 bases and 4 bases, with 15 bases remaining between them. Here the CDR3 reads CACQQGIVTEAFF. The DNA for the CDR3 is TGTGCCTGTCAACAGGGTATCGTCACTGAAGCTTTCTTT.

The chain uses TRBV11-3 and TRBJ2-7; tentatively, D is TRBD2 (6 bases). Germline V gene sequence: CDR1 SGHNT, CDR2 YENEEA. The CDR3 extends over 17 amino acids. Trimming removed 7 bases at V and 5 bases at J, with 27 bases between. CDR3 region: CASTRGGGTDFRDEQYF. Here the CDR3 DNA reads TGTGCCAGCACCAGAGGAGGCGGGACTGACTTCCGCGACGAGCAGTACTTC.

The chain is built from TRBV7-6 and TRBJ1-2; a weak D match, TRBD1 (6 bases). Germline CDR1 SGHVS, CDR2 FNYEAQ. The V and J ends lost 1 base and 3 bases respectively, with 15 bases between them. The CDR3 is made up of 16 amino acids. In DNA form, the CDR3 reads TGTGCCAGCAGCTTAGTAGCAGGGGTTCAGCACTATGGCTACACCTTC. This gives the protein CASSLVAGVQHYGYTF.

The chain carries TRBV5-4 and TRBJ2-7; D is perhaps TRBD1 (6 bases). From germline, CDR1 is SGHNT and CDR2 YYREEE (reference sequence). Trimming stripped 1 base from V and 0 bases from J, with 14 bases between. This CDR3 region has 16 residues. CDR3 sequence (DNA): TGTGCCAGCAGCTTGTCTGGGGGCGGTCTCTCCTACGAGCAGTACTTC. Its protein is CASSLSGGGLSYEQYF. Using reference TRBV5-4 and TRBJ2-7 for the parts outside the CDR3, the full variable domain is ETGVTQSPTHLIKTRGQQVTLRCSSQSGHNTVSWYQQALGQGPQFIFQYYREEENGRGNFPPRFSGLQFPNYSSELNVNALELDDSALYLCASSLSGGGLSYEQYFGPGTRLTVT.

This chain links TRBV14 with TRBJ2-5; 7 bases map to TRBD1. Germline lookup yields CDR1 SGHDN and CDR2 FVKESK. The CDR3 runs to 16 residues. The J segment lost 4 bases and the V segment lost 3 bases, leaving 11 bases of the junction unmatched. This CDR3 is CASSHSTGFVPETQYF. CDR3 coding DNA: TGTGCCAGCAGCCACTCGACAGGGTTTGTCCCAGAGACCCAGTACTTC.

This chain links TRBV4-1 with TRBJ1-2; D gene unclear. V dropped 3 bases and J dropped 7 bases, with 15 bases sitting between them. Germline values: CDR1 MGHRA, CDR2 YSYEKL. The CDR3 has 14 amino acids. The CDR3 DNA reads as TGCGCCAGCAGCCAGGCCTGGAGGGATGCTGGCTACACCTTC. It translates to CASSQAWRDAGYTF.

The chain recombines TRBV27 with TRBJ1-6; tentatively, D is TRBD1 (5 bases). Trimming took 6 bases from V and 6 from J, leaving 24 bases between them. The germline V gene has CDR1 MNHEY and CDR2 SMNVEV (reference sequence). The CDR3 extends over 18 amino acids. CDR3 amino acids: CASSPARDSAGGNSPLHF. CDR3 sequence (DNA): TGTGCCAGCAGCCCCGCTCGCGATTCTGCGGGGGGTAATTCACCCCTCCACTTT.

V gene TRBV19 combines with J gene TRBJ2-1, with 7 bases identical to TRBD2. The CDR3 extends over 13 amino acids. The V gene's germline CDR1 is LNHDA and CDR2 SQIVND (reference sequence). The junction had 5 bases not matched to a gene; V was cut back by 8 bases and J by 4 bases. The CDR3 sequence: CASSAGLYNEQFF. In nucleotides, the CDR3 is TGTGCCAGTTCAGCGGGACTTTACAATGAGCAGTTCTTC.

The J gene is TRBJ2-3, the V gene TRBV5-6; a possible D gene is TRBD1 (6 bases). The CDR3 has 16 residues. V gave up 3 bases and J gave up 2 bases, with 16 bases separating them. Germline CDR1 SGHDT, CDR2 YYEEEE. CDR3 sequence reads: CASSSYYGQYTDTQYF. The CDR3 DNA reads TGTGCCAGCAGCTCCTATTATGGACAGTACACAGATACGCAGTATTTT.